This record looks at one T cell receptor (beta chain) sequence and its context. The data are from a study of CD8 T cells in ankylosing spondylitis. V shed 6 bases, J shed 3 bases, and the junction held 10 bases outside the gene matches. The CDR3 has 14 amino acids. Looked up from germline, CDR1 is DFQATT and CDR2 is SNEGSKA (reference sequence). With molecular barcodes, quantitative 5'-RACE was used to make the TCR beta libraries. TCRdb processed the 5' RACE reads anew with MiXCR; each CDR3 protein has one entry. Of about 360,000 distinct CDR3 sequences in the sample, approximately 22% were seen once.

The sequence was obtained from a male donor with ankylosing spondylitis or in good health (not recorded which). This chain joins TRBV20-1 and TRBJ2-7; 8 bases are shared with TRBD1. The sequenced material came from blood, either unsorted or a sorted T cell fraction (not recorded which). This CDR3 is CSAEGQGSSYEQYF. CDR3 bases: TGCAGTGCCGAAGGACAGGGCTCGAGCTACGAGCAGTACTTC.